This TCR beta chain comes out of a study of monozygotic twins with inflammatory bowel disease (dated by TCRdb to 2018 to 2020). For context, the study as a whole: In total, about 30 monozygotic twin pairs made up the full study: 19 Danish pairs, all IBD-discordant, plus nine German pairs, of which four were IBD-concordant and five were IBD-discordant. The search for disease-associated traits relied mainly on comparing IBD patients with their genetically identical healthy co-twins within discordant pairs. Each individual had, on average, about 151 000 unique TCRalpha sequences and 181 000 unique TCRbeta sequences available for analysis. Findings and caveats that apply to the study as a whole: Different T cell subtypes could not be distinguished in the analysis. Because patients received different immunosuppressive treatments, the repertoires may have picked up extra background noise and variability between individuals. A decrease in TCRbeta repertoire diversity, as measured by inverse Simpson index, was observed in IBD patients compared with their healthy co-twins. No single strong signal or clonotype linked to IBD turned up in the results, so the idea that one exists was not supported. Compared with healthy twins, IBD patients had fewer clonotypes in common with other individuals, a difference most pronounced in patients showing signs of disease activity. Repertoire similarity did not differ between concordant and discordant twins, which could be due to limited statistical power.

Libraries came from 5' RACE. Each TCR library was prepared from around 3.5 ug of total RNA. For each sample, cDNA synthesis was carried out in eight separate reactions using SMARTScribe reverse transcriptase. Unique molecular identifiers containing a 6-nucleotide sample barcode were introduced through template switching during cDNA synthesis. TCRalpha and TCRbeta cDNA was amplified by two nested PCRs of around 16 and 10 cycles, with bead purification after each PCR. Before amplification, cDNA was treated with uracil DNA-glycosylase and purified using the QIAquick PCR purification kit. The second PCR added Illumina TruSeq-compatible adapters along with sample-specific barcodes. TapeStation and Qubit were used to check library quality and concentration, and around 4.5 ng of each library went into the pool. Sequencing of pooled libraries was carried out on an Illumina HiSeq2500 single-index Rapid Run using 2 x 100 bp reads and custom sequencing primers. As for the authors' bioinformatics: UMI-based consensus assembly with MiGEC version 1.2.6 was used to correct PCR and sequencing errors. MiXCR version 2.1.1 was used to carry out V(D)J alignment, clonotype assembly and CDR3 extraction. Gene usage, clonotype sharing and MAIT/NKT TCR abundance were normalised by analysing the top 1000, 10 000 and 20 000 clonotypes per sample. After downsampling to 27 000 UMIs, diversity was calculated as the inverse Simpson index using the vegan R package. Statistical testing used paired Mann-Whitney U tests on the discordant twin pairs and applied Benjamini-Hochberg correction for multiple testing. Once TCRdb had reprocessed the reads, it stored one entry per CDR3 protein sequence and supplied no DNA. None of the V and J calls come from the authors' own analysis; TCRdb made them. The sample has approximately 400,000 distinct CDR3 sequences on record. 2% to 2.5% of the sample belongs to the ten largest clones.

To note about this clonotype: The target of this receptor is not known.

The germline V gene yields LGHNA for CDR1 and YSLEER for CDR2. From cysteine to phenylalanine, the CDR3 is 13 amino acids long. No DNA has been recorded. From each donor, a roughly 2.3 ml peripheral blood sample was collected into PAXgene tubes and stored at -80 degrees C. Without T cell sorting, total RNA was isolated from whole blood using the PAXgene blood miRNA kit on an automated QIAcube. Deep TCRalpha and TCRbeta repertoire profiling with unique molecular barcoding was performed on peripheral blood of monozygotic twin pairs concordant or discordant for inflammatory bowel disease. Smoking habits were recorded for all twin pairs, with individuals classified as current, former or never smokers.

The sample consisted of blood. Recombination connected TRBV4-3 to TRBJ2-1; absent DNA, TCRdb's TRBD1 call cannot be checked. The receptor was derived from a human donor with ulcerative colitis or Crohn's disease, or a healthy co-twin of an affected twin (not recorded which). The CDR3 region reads CASSHPGYNEQFF.